The subject of this entry is one T cell receptor beta chain. The sample belongs to a study of shared clonotypes between healthy human individuals. The CDR3 runs 13 residues. The V and J ends lost 11 bases and 3 bases respectively, with 16 bases between them. Germline V gives CDR1 MNHNS, CDR2 SASEGT. Investigators spread the genomic DNA of each subset evenly over several immunoSEQ plates. Method: immunoSEQ multiplex PCR; TCRdb's copy keeps in-frame clones and lacks some. The table lists 2 million to 3 million clones, over 85% of them singletons. The TCR comes from a man between 18 and 35 years old in good health. Some clones in this sample may be carry-over from other donors' samples. The V gene is TRBV6-1, the J gene TRBJ1-2; perhaps TRBD1 as D (5 bases). The source material was naive CD4+ T cells from PBMCs. Subset described: CD45RA+ positively selected. The CDR3 sequence is CASARGGDYGYTF. CDR3 sequence (DNA): TGTGCCTCCGCCCGGGGGGGTGACTATGGCTACACCTTC.